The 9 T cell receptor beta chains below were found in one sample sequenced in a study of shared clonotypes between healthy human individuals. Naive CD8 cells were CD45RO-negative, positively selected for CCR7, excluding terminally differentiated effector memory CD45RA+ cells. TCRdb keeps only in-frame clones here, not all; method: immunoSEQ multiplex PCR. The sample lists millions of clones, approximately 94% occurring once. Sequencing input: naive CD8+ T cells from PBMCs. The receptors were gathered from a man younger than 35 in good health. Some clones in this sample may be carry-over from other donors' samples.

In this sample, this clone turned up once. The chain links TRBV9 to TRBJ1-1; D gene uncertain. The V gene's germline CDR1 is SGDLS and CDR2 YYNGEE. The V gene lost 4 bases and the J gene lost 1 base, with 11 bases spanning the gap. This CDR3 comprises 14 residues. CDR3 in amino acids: CASSSGSRNTEAFF. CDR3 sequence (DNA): TGTGCCAGCAGCTCGGGTTCTCGGAACACTGAAGCTTTCTTT.

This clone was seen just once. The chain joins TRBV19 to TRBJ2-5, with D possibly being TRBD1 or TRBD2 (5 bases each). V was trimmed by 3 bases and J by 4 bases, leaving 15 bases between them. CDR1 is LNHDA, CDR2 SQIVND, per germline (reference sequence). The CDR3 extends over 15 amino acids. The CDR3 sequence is CASSIMVGEVETQYF. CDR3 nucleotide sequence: TGTGCCAGTAGTATCATGGTGGGGGAAGTAGAGACCCAGTACTTC.

The CDR3 loop reads CASSLGLAGGSEQFF. Here the CDR3 DNA reads TGTGCCAGCAGCCTGGGACTAGCGGGAGGGAGTGAGCAGTTCTTC. V is TRBV11-2 and J is TRBJ2-1; 16 nucleotides align to TRBD2. The germline CDR1 and CDR2 sequences are SGHAT and FQNNGV. CDR3 size: 15 residues. The V and J ends lost 5 bases and 9 bases, in that order; junction bases with no gene match: 4.

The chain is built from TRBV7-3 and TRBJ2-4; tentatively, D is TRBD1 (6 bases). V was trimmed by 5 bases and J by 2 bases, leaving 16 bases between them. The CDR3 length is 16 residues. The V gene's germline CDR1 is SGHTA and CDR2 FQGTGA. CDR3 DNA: TGTGCCAGCAGCACCCAGGGGACACCCCCCAAAAACATTCAGTACTTC. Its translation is CASSTQGTPPKNIQYF.

The CDR3, as DNA: TGTGCCAGCAGTGAATTTCCCCTAAACTACACCGGGGAGCTGTTTTTT. Protein: CASSEFPLNYTGELFF. The chain recombines TRBV6-1 with TRBJ2-2; D remains ambiguous. CDR1 and CDR2 from the germline V gene are MNHNS and SASEGT. The V gene lost 2 bases and the J gene lost 3 bases, with 13 bases spanning the gap. This CDR3 contains 16 residues.

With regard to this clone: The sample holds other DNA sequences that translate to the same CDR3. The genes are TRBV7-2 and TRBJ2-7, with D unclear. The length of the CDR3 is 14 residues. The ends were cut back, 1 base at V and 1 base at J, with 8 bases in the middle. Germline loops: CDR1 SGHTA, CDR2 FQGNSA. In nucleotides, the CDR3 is TGTGCCAGCAGCTTAGTGTCTCCGTCCTACGAGCAGTACTTC. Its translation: CASSLVSPSYEQYF. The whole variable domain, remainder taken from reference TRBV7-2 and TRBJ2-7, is GAGVSQSPSNKVTEKGKDVELRCDPISGHTALYWYRQSLGQGLEFLIYFQGNSAPDKSGLPSDRFSAERTGGSVSTLTIQRTQQEDSAVYLCASSLVSPSYEQYFGPGTRLTVT.

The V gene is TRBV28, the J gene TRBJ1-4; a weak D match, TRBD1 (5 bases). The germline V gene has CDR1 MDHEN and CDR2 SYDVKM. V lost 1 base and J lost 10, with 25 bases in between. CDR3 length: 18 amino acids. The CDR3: CASSLSGTGLSNLGKLFF. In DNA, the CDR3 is TGTGCCAGCAGTTTATCCGGGACGGGCCTTTCGAATCTAGGAAAACTGTTTTTT. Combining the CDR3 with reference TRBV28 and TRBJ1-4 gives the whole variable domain DVKVTQSSRYLVKRTGEKVFLECVQDMDHENMFWYRQDPGLGLRLIYFSYDVKMKEKGDIPEGYSVSREKKERFSLILESASTNQTSMYLCASSLSGTGLSNLGKLFFGSGTQLSVL.

CDR3 residues: CAWSEVFRANYGYTF. The CDR3 DNA is TGTGCCTGGAGTGAAGTGTTCCGAGCTAACTATGGCTACACCTTC. The gene calls are TRBV30 and TRBJ1-2; no reliable D call. Trimming shortened V by 1 base and J by 0 bases, and 12 bases separated the two germline ends. The length of the CDR3 is 15 residues. The germline V gene has CDR1 GTSNPN and CDR2 SVGIG (reference sequence).

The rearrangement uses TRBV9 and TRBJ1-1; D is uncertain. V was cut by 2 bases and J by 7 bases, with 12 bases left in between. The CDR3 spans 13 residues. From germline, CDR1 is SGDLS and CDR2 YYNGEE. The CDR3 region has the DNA TGTGCCAGCAGCGTTTTTAGTCCGGGTGAAGCTTTCTTT. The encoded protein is CASSVFSPGEAFF.